The T cell receptor beta chain under discussion was sequenced for a study of tissue T cells after allogeneic stem cell transplantation. As for the study in general: All graft-versus-host disease patients had gastrointestinal involvement and received several lines of directed therapy. Study-wide findings and caveats: Blood and spleen captured only part of the tissue TCR repertoire.

The germline CDR1 and CDR2 sequences are LGHNA and YSLEER. Trimming cost V 3 bases and J 10 bases, with 13 bases left between them. The CDR3 spans 14 residues. Survey-depth TCRbeta CDR3 sequencing reported V/J genes and productive frequencies. Using immunoSEQ multiplex PCR, the repertoire was profiled, and TCRdb retains in-frame clones only, with some absent. The sample includes 25,000 or so clones, about 90% of them seen just once. To note about this clone: Its target is unknown.

The clonotype comes from a male donor older than 55 who later had graft-versus-host disease after an allogeneic stem cell transplant. The V gene is TRBV4-3, the J gene TRBJ1-6; D possibly corresponds to TRBD1 (6 bases). Sequenced here: blood, sampled before transplantation. The DNA of the CDR3 is TGCGCCAGCAGCCAGAACAGGGTTGGGTCACCCCTCCACTTT. The encoded protein is CASSQNRVGSPLHF.